These T cell receptor beta chains were read from a single sample in a study of blood T cell repertoires in COVID-19. Generated by immunoSEQ multiplex PCR, the TCRdb table keeps only in-frame clones and is missing some. The sample includes about 59,000 clones, 75% to 85% seen only once; the top ten take 15% to 20%. The sample comprised peripheral blood. These receptor sequences come from a human donor in a cohort sampled during active COVID-19. Both conserved end residues are part of each CDR3. The D gene is left open where the match is weak. Rows may omit the clone size; those that give it use once, few, many or a size class.

d_gene: -; len: 12; j_gene: TRBJ2-1; abundance: -; v_gene: TRBV2; CDR3aa: CARNELYNEQFF; CDR3nt: TGTGCCAGAAACGAACTCTACAATGAGCAGTTCTTC
d_gene: TRBD2; len: 17; j_gene: TRBJ2-1; abundance: -; v_gene: TRBV19; CDR3aa: CASGGTSGGDFGDEQFF; CDR3nt: TGTGCCAGCGGTGGCACTAGCGGGGGGGATTTTGGAGATGAGCAGTTCTTC
d_gene: -; len: 18; j_gene: TRBJ1-6; abundance: once; v_gene: TRBV18; CDR3aa: CASSPRQAVRVDNSPLHF; CDR3nt: TGTGCCAGCTCACCGAGACAGGCAGTAAGGGTGGATAATTCACCCCTCCACTTT
d_gene: -; len: 17; j_gene: TRBJ2-4; abundance: -; v_gene: TRBV5-6; CDR3aa: CASSIPGAGPIKNIQYF; CDR3nt: TGTGCCAGCAGTATCCCAGGGGCAGGCCCTATAAAAAACATTCAGTACTTC
d_gene: -; len: 13; j_gene: TRBJ1-1; abundance: once; v_gene: TRBV4-3; CDR3aa: CASSAYSDTEAFF; CDR3nt: TGCGCCAGCAGCGCCTACAGTGACACTGAAGCTTTCTTT
d_gene: -; len: 14; j_gene: TRBJ2-7; abundance: -; v_gene: TRBV7-9; CDR3aa: CASSLSGLTYEQYF; CDR3nt: TGTGCCAGCAGCTTAAGTGGGCTTACCTACGAGCAGTACTTC
d_gene: TRBD1; len: 18; j_gene: TRBJ1-4; abundance: -; v_gene: TRBV11-2; CDR3aa: CASSLGWGTGNPNEKLFF; CDR3nt: TGTGCCAGCAGCTTAGGGTGGGGGACAGGCAATCCTAATGAAAAACTGTTTTTT
d_gene: -; len: 14; j_gene: TRBJ1-1; abundance: -; v_gene: TRBV7-2; CDR3aa: CASSPWTQNTEAFF; CDR3nt: TGTGCCAGCAGCCCCTGGACACAGAACACTGAAGCTTTCTTT
d_gene: -; len: 14; j_gene: TRBJ1-2; abundance: -; v_gene: TRBV5-1; CDR3aa: CASSLGQNLDGYTF; CDR3nt: TGCGCCAGCAGCTTGGGGCAGAACCTTGATGGCTACACCTTC
d_gene: TRBD1; len: 15; j_gene: TRBJ1-2; abundance: -; v_gene: TRBV9; CDR3aa: CASSGSGQGAFGYTF; CDR3nt: TGTGCCAGCAGCGGATCGGGACAGGGGGCGTTTGGCTACACCTTC
d_gene: TRBD1; len: 14; j_gene: TRBJ2-7; abundance: -; v_gene: TRBV7-2; CDR3aa: CASSLAGGPYEQYF; CDR3nt: TGTGCCAGCAGCTTAGCAGGGGGCCCCTACGAGCAGTACTTC